This TCR beta chain stems from a study of T cell responses to AZD1222 COVID-19 vaccine. General study findings and limits: Reportedly, nearly half the spike-specific TCRs target unmutated variant regions. Sampled repertoires all dated from after the peak T cell response.

CDR1 SGHTS and CDR2 YDEGEE come from the germline V gene. Losses at the gene ends were 0 bases for V and 2 bases for J; bases not matched to a gene: 5. The length of the CDR3 is 15 residues. Produced via immunoSEQ multiplex PCR; TCRdb's table is partial and in-frame only. The table has tens of thousands of clones, 75% to 90% seen once. Remarks on this clone: What it binds is not known.

This sequence was found in an adult who received the AZD1222 COVID-19 vaccine. The chain has TRBV5-8 and TRBJ2-7, with TRBD2 matching over 7 bases. The sample consisted of peripheral blood, taken 28 days after the second AZD1222 dose. CDR3 sequence reads: CASSLAGRGAYEQYF. The CDR3 DNA sequence: TGTGCCAGCAGCTTGGCGGGGAGGGGAGCCTACGAGCAGTACTTC. Supplemented by reference TRBV5-8 and TRBJ2-7, the full variable domain reads EAGVTQSPTHLIKTRGQQATLRCSPISGHTSVYWYQQALGLGLQFLLWYDEGEERNRGNFPPRFSGRQFPNYSSELNVNALELEDSALYLCASSLAGRGAYEQYFGPGTRLTVT.